This TCR beta chain was profiled in a study of blood T cell repertoires in COVID-19. Study overall: PBMCs, B-cell-depleted T cells, or T cells were the source of the cDNA or gDNA that made up the material.

The CDR3 runs 12 residues. Trimming took off 2 bases at V and 7 bases at J, with 8 bases between the two ends. Germline values: CDR1 MNHEY, CDR2 SVGAGI. Per the original data handling: Amplification of reference gene primers provided the estimated nucleated cell counts. Some clones are missing from TCRdb's copy, which holds only in-frame ones; the method was immunoSEQ multiplex PCR. The V and J calls and clone size were taken over from that table, and D and trimming were inferred from the DNA. The repertoire holds some 250,000 clones, with around 84% as singletons. Source material: peripheral blood. The rearrangement uses TRBV6-5 and TRBJ1-1; no firm D call. This receptor was obtained from a man between 60 and 75 years old with acute or convalescent COVID-19. The CDR3 DNA follows: TGTGCCAGCAGTTACAGAAGCGGTGAAGCTTTCTTT. This codes for CASSYRSGEAFF.